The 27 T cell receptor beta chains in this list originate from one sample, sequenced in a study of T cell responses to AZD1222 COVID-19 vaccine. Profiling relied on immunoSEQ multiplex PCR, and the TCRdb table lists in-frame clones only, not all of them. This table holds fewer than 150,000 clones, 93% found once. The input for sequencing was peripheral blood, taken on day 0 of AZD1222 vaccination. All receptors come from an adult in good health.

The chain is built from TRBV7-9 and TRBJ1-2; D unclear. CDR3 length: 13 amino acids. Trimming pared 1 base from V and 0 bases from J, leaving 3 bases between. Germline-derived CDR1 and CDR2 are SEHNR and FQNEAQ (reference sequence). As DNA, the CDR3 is TGTGCCAGCAGCTTAGAAACTAACTATGGCTACACCTTC. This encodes CASSLETNYGYTF.

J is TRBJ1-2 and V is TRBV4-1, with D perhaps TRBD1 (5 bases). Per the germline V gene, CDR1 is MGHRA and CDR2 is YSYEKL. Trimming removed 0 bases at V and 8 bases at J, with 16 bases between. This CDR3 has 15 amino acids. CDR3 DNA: TGCGCCAGCAGCCAAGATCGGGGCCTCACCTGGGGCTACACCTTC. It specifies CASSQDRGLTWGYTF.

CDR3 residues: CASSYDRRGDYGYTF. DNA for the CDR3: TGTGCCAGCAGTTACGACAGGCGAGGGGACTATGGCTACACCTTC. The rearrangement links TRBV6-2 or TRBV6-3 to TRBJ1-2, with TRBD1 as a possible D gene (6 bases). Per germline, CDR1 MNHEY and CDR2 SVGEGT. V was trimmed by 2 bases and J by 3 bases, leaving 13 bases between them. The CDR3 totals 15 residues.

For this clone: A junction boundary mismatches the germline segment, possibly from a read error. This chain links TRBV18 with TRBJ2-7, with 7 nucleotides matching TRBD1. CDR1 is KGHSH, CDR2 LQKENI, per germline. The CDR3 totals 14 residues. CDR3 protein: CASSPTGTDDWPIF. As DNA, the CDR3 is TGTGCCAGCTCACCAACCGGGACAGATGATTGGCCAATCTTC. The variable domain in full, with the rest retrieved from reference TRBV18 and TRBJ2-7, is NAGVMQNPRHLVRRRGQEARLRCSPMKGHSHVYWYRQLPEEGLKFMVYLQKENIIDESGMPKERFSAEFPKEGPSILRIQQVVRGDSAAYFCASSPTGTDDWPIFGPGTRLTVT.

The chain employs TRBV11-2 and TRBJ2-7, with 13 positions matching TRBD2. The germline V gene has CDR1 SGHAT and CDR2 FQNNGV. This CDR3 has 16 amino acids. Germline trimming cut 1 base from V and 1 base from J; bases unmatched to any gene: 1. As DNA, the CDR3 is TGTGCCAGCAGCTTAGGGGGACTAGCGGGGTCCTACGAGCAGTACTTC. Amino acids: CASSLGGLAGSYEQYF.

The CDR3 bases are TGTGCCAGTAGCATACAGGGTGAACAGCCCCAGCATTTT. Translation: CASSIQGEQPQHF. This sequence joins TRBV19 and TRBJ1-5; the D gene is possibly TRBD1 (6 bases). CDR1 and CDR2 from the germline V gene are LNHDA and SQIVND (reference sequence). The V gene lost 6 bases and the J gene lost 7 bases, with 13 bases spanning the gap. The length of the CDR3 is 13 residues. The whole variable domain, filled in from reference TRBV19 and TRBJ1-5, reads DGGITQSPKYLFRKEGQNVTLSCEQNLNHDAMYWYRQDPGQGLRLIYYSQIVNDFQKGDIAEGYSVSREKKESFPLTVTSAQKNPTAFYLCASSIQGEQPQHFGDGTRLSIL.

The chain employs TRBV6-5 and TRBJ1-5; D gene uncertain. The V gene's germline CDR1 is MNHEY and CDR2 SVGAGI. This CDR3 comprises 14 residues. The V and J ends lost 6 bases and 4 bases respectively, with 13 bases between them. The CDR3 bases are TGTGCCAGCAGCTTAGTTCTGGGGAATCAGCCCCAGCATTTT. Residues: CASSLVLGNQPQHF.

CDR3 loop: CASSFRLAGGPLGTGELFF. For the CDR3, the DNA is TGTGCCAGCAGCTTTAGACTAGCGGGGGGCCCCTTGGGCACCGGGGAGCTGTTTTTT. The chain uses TRBV5-4 and TRBJ2-2, with 13 nucleotides matching TRBD2. The CDR3 is made up of 19 amino acids. Trimming removed 2 bases from V and 4 bases from J; junction bases left unmatched: 11. Germline V gives CDR1 SGHNT, CDR2 YYREEE (reference sequence).

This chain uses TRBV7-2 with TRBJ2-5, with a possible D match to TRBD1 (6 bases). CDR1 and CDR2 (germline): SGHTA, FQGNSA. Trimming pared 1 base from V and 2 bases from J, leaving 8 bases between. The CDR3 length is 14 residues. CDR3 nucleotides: TGTGCCAGCAGCTTAGACAGGGCTCAAGAGACCCAGTACTTC. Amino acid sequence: CASSLDRAQETQYF.

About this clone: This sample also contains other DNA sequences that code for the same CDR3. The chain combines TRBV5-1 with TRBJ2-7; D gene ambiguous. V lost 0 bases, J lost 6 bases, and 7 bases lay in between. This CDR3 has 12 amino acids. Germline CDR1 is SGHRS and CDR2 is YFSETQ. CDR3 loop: CASSLGRGEQYF. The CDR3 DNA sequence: TGCGCCAGCAGCTTGGGGCGAGGCGAGCAGTACTTC.

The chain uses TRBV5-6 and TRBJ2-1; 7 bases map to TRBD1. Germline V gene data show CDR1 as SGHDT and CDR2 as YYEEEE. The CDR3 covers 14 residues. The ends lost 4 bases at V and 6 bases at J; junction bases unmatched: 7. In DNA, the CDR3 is TGTGCCAGCAGCCCTCGGACAGGTAGCAATGAGCAGTTCTTC. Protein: CASSPRTGSNEQFF.

The CDR3 region has the DNA TGTGCCAGCAGCTTAGTTGTCGGGGAGGGGAAGCAGTTCTTC. Its translation: CASSLVVGEGKQFF. The chain uses TRBV7-8 and TRBJ2-1; 7 bases map to TRBD2. V lost 1 base, J lost 11 bases, and 8 bases stayed unmatched. The CDR3 has 14 residues. Germline V CDR1 and CDR2: SGHVS, FQNEAQ.

Here the CDR3 DNA reads TGTGCCATCAGTGAGTCAATGGGGCCAGGAGGCTACACCTTC. It encodes CAISESMGPGGYTF. The V call is TRBV10-3, the J call TRBJ1-2; the D gene is possibly TRBD1 (5 bases). The CDR3 is made up of 14 amino acids. Germline CDR1 is ENHRY and CDR2 is SYGVKD. Trimming cost V 0 bases and J 8 bases, with 13 bases left between them.

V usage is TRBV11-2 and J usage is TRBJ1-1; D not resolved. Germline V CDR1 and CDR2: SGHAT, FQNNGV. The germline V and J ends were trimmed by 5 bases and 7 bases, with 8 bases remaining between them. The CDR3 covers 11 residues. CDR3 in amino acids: CASSREFEAFF. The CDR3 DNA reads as TGTGCCAGCAGCAGGGAATTTGAAGCTTTCTTT.

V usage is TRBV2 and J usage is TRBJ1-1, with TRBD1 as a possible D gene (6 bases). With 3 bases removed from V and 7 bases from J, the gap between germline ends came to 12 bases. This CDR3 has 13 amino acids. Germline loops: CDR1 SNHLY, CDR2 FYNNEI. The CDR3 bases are TGTGCCAGCAGTGACTGGGGGCGAAGTGAAGCTTTCTTT. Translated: CASSDWGRSEAFF. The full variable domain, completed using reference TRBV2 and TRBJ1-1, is EPEVTQTPSHQVTQMGQEVILRCVPISNHLYFYWYRQILGQKVEFLVSFYNNEISEKSEIFDDQFSVERPDGSNFTLKIRSTKLEDSAMYFCASSDWGRSEAFFGQGTRLTVV.

CDR3 loop: CAISASEMNTEAFF. The CDR3 DNA sequence: TGTGCCATCAGTGCCTCGGAAATGAACACTGAAGCTTTCTTT. J is TRBJ1-1 and V is TRBV10-3; the D is unclear. The CDR3 spans 14 residues. Germline V gene data show CDR1 as ENHRY and CDR2 as SYGVKD. Trimming pared 4 bases from V and 0 bases from J, leaving 9 bases between.

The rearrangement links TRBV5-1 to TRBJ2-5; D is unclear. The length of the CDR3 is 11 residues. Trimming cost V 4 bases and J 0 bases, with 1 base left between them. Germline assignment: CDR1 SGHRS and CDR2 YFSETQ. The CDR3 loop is CASSNQETQYF. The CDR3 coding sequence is TGCGCCAGCAGCAACCAAGAGACCCAGTACTTC.

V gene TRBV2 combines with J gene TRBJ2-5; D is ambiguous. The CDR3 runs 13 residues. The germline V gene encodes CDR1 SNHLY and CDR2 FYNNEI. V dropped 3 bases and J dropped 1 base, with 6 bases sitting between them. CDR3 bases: TGTGCCAGCAGTGATGGGCTCCAAGAGACCCAGTACTTC. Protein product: CASSDGLQETQYF.

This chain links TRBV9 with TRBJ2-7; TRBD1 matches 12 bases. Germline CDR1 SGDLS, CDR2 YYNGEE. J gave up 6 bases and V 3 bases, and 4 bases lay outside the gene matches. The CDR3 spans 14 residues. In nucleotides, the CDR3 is TGTGCCAGCAGCGCCGGGACAGGGGGCGGCGAGCAGTACTTC. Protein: CASSAGTGGGEQYF.

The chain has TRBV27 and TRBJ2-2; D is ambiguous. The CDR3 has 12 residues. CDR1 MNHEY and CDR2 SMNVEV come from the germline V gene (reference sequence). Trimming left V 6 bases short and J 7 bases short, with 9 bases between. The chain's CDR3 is CASSRTLGELFF. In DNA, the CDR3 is TGTGCCAGCAGCCGGACCCTCGGGGAGCTGTTTTTT.

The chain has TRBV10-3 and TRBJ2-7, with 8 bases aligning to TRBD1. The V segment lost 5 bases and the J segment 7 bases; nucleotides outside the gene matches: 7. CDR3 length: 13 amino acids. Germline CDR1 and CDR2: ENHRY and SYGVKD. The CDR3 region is CAISLGTGDEQYF. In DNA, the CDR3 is TGTGCCATCAGTCTCGGGACAGGTGATGAGCAGTACTTC.

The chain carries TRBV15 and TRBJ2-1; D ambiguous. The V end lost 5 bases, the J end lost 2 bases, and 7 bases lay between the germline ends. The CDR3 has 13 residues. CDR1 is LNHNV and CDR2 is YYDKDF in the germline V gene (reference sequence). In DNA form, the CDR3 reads TGTGCCACCAGCGGACGGACCTACAATGAGCAGTTCTTC. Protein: CATSGRTYNEQFF.

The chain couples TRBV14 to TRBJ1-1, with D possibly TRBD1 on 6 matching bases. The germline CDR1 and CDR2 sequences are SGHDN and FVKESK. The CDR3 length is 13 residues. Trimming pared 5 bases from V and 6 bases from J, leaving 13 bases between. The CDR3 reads CASSKRGVAEAFF. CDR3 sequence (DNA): TGTGCCAGCAGCAAAAGGGGGGTAGCTGAAGCTTTCTTT.

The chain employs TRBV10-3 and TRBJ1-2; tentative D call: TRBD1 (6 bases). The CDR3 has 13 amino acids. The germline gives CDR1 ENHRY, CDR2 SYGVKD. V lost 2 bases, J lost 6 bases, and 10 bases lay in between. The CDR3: CAISETGKNGYTF. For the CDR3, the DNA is TGTGCCATCAGTGAGACAGGGAAGAATGGCTACACCTTC.

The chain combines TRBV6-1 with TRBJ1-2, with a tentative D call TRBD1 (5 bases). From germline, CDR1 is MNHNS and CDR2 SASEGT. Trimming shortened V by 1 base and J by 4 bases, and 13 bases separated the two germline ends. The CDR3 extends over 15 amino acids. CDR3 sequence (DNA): TGTGCCAGCAGTGAAGGAGAGGGTGGGGGCTATGGCTACACCTTC. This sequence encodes CASSEGEGGGYGYTF.

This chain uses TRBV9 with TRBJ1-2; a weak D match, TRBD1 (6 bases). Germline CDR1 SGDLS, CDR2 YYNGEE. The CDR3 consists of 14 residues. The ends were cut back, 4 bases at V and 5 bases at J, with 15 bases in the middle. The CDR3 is CASSRDKIRYGYTF. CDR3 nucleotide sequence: TGTGCCAGCAGCCGGGACAAGATTAGATATGGCTACACCTTC.

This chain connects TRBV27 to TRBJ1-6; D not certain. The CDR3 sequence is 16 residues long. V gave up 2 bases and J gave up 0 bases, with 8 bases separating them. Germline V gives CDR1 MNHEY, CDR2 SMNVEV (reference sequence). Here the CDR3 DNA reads TGTGCCAGCAGTTTACTGGGGAGCTCCTATAATTCACCCCTCCACTTT. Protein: CASSLLGSSYNSPLHF.